This TCR beta chain was recorded in a study of T cell responses to AZD1222 COVID-19 vaccine. The repertoire was sequenced with immunoSEQ multiplex PCR; TCRdb's copy has only in-frame clones and lacks some. The repertoire consists of about 140,000 clones, with 85% to 90% occurring once and the leading ten covering approximately 5.7%. CDR3 size: 19 residues. Deletions cut 4 bases from V and 0 bases from J, with 22 bases between. The receptor was isolated from an adult in good health. The chain couples TRBV23-1 to TRBJ2-1, with D maybe TRBD1 (5 bases). TRBV23-1 is an ORF for which the function is uncertain. The material sequenced was peripheral blood, taken on day 0 of AZD1222 vaccination. CDR3 loop: CASSPGQFGSDSSYNEQFF. CDR3 coding DNA: TGCGCCAGCAGTCCAGGGCAGTTTGGATCCGATAGCTCCTACAATGAGCAGTTCTTC.